This T cell receptor beta chain was documented in a study of blood T cell repertoires in COVID-19. TCRdb's table, derived via immunoSEQ multiplex PCR, lists solely in-frame clones and lacks some. This repertoire shows 220,000 or so clones, roughly four fifths found once; its top ten account for 3% to 4%. Germline loops: CDR1 MNHEY, CDR2 SVGEGT. CDR3 length: 15 amino acids. V was clipped by 0 bases and J by 8 bases, with 16 bases between them. The TCR originated in a woman in her sixties who had recovered from COVID-19. The sample comprised PBMCs or T cells enriched from blood (not recorded which). The rearrangement joins TRBV6-2 or TRBV6-3 to TRBJ1-1, with D perhaps matching TRBD1 (5 bases). This CDR3 reads CASSYSGEGLQEAFF. CDR3 DNA: TGTGCCAGCAGTTACTCGGGGGAGGGCTTGCAAGAAGCTTTCTTT.